The following is a T cell receptor (beta chain) sequence with its context. Antigen: not known. These data belong to a study of T-cell reconstitution after alpha-beta-depleted transplantation in children. Broader study findings: Two months or so post-transplant, alpha-beta T cells reportedly derived from several hundred expanded graft clones. TCRbeta diversity was high at day 60 in some patients (a result of surviving recipient T cells and thymic progenitors). Counts and diversity of T cells one year after transplant came mostly from newly produced T cells.

CDR1 SQVTM and CDR2 ANQGSEA come from the germline V gene. Trimming took 1 base from V and 4 from J, leaving 7 bases between them. The CDR3 has 12 amino acids. The TCRbeta library was prepared with unique molecular identifiers. TCRdb redid the calling of the PCR reads with MiXCR, one entry per CDR3 protein. Altogether roughly 110,000 distinct CDR3 sequences are present, around 10% being singletons, with the ten largest covering under 35%. This clonotype was obtained from a boy aged 2 to 10 with acute lymphoblastic leukemia, due to receive a stem cell transplant. The sample here was PBMCs, taken before TCRalphabeta/CD19-depleted stem cell transplant. V gene TRBV29-1 combines with J gene TRBJ2-5, with D hard to call. CDR3 coding DNA: TGCAGCGTTGAAGTAGGCCCAGAGACCCAGTACTTC. Its protein is CSVEVGPETQYF.